This TCR beta chain derives from a study of CD8+CD57+ T cells in acquired aplastic anemia. This clonotype was seen at least ten times. The junction does not match germline at one end; this may be a read error. Looked up from germline, CDR1 is LNHNV and CDR2 is YYDKDF (reference sequence). The CDR3 contains 16 residues. The use of genomic DNA as template underpinned the TCR beta VDJ and CDR3 profiling. TCRdb fed the reads into MiXCR, producing one record per CDR3 protein. Among fewer than 150,000 distinct CDR3 sequences listed, 40% to 60% were seen once. The chain has TRBV15 and TRBJ2-4, with 9 bases fitting TRBD2. Sequences were obtained from sorted CD4+, CD8+, or CD8+CD57+ T cells (not recorded which) from PBMCs. The source of this sequence is a human donor in good health, serving as a control. The CDR3 loop is CATCRAGGGGAVFQYF. The CDR3 DNA reads as TGTGCCACCTGCAGAGCGGGTGGCGGGGGGGCGGTGTTTCAGTACTTC.